The T cell receptor beta chain described here comes from a study of graft-versus-host responses after intestinal transplantation. Study-wide points: GvH clones occurred in recipient marrow; some first appeared in ileum or blood.

Germline CDR1 and CDR2: SGHTA and FQGTGA. The CDR3 sequence is 19 residues long. The V and J ends lost 5 bases and 0 bases respectively, with 20 bases between them. Sequenced by immunoSEQ multiplex PCR; TCRdb stores in-frame clones only, minus some. In the table there are some 100,000 clones, roughly 87% of which are singletons. Of note for this clone: Antigen: not known.

The clonotype originates from a human donor who was the organ donor for an intestinal transplant. Sequenced material: unstimulated CD4+ T cells sorted from spleen or lymph node cells, taken before transplant. This chain joins TRBV7-3 and TRBJ1-6, with D possibly being TRBD1 (5 bases). The CDR3 coding sequence is TGTGCCAGCAGCCCAACTACGAACACCGGGGGCTCCTATAATTCACCCCTCCACTTT. Its translation: CASSPTTNTGGSYNSPLHF.